The 4 T cell receptor beta chains listed next were all sequenced from one sample in a study of cytomegalovirus exposure and HLA in healthy donors. The PCR was carried out with 60 Vbeta primers and 13 Jbeta primers. Generated by immunoSEQ multiplex PCR, the TCRdb table keeps only in-frame clones and is missing some. The sample has about 210,000 clones, about 85% seen once; the top ten hold about 1%. The specimen was PBMCs. Every receptor here comes from a boy between 2 and 10 years old in good health and CMV-seronegative.

The V and J genes are TRBV23-1 and TRBJ2-1, with D hard to call. TRBV23-1 is an ORF; its function is uncertain. The CDR3 has 12 amino acids. V lost 6 bases and J 6 bases, leaving 9 bases between the germline ends. This chain's CDR3 is CASRVTGNEQFF. As DNA, the CDR3 is TGCGCCAGCAGGGTTACGGGCAATGAGCAGTTCTTC.

This sequence joins TRBV28 and TRBJ2-7, with D maybe TRBD1 (5 bases). The CDR3 covers 13 residues. Germline values: CDR1 MDHEN, CDR2 SYDVKM. V gave up 6 bases and J gave up 6 bases, with 15 bases separating them. This CDR3 is CASSLDRTGEQYF. In DNA form, the CDR3 reads TGTGCCAGCAGCCTTGACAGAACGGGCGAGCAGTACTTC.

The V call is TRBV30, the J call TRBJ1-5; 7 bases map to TRBD1. The CDR3 is 12 residues long. CDR1 and CDR2 (germline): GTSNPN, SVGIG (reference sequence). The chain's CDR3 is CAWDSPNQPQHF. The CDR3 DNA reads as TGTGCGTGGGACAGCCCCAATCAGCCCCAGCATTTT.

The chain combines TRBV4-2 with TRBJ1-1, with TRBD1 identical over 8 bases. The CDR3 runs to 16 residues. J gave up 4 bases and V 3 bases, and 10 bases lay outside the gene matches. Germline CDR1 and CDR2: LGHNA and YNFKEQ. The CDR3 here is CASSHGTTGAGTEAFF. The CDR3 bases are TGTGCCAGCAGCCACGGAACGACAGGGGCCGGCACTGAAGCTTTCTTT.